This entry concerns a single TCR beta chain. The sample originates from a study of response to subunit inactivated influenza vaccine. TCRdb re-called the RT-PCR reads through MiXCR, storing one row per CDR3 protein. The data contain about 580,000 distinct CDR3 sequences, about 15% of them seen just once; the ten biggest clones take up around 10%. Sequenced material: PBMCs from blood, taken 11 to 12 days after vaccination. This clonotype originated in a man aged 45-65 years who received an inactivated influenza vaccine.

CDR3 sequence reads: CASSQSRQGSVEQYF. The CDR3, as DNA: TGTGCCAGCAGCCAATCGAGACAGGGGTCGGTCGAGCAGTACTTC. The rearrangement joins TRBV16 to TRBJ2-7; 8 positions match TRBD1. CDR3 length: 15 amino acids. The trim removed 0 bases at V and 6 bases at J, leaving 7 bases unmatched. Per germline, CDR1 KGHSY and CDR2 FQNENV. Based on the CDR3 plus reference TRBV16 and TRBJ2-7, the full variable domain is GEEVAQTPKHLVRGEGQKAKLYCAPIKGHSYVFWYQQVLKNEFKFLISFQNENVFDETGMPKERFSAKCLPNSPCSLEIQATKLEDSAVYFCASSQSRQGSVEQYFGPGTRLTVT.